Given below is one T cell receptor beta chain in context. Its antigen is as yet unknown. These data come from a study of blood T cells in healthy people across ages. Study outcomes and limitations: Naive CD4+ cells and diversity were both higher in long-lived donors than in aged donors.

The second PCR ran about 6 to 12 cycles with a sample-barcoded 5' primer and J-beta primers. Researchers report that a template-switch adaptor with 12 random nucleotides tagged each cDNA molecule. Every sample produced at least 3 million CDR3-containing paired-end reads. TCRdb re-derived calls from the 5' RACE reads in MiXCR, one entry per CDR3 protein. The sample contains over a million distinct CDR3 sequences, more than 40% of which appear only once. This receptor was obtained from a woman aged 60-75 years in good health. Sequenced input: blood.

CDR3 protein: CAISGRRGGEQFF. The CDR3 DNA sequence: TGTGCCATCAGTGGGAGAAGAGGGGGTGAGCAGTTCTTC. The chain employs TRBV10-3 and TRBJ2-1; D perhaps matches TRBD1 (6 bases). The CDR3 runs to 13 residues. Germline loops: CDR1 ENHRY, CDR2 SYGVKD. V lost 4 bases and J lost 9, with 13 bases in between.